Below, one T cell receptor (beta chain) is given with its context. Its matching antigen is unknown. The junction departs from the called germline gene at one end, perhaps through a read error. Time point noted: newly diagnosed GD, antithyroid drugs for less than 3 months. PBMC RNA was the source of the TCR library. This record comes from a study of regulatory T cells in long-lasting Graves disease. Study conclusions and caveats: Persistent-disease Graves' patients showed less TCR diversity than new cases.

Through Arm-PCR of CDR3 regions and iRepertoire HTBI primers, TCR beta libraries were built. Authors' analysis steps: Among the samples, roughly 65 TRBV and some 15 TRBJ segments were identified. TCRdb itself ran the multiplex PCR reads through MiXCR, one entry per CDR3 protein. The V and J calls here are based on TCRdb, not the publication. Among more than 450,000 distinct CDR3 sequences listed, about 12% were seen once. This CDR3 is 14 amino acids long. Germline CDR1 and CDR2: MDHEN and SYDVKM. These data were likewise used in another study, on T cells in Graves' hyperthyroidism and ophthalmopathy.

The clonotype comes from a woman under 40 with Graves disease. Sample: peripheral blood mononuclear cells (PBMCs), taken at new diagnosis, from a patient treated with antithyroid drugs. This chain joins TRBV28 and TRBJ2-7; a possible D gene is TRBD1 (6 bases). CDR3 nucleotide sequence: TGTGCTAGCAGTTTGGGGTACAGGGATGACGAGCAGTACTTC. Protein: CASSLGYRDDEQYF.